These 11 T cell receptor beta chains came from one sample sequenced in a study of Ad26.COV2.S vaccination and SARS-CoV-2 variants. Treatment: roughly 18 received Ad26.COV2.S at low or high dose, single or two shots; 5 received placebo; per-sample allocation not given. Specimens were obtained on day 63 following the first vaccine or placebo injection. The data were produced by immunoSEQ multiplex PCR, yet TCRdb's version contains in-frame clones alone and is incomplete. The sample contains 300,000 to 350,000 clones, roughly 84% of which appear only once. Specimen: peripheral blood, collected in a trial of Ad26.COV2.S vaccine versus placebo. All receptors derive from a person aged 18 to 59 who received the Ad26.COV2.S COVID-19 vaccine or a placebo.

CDR3 sequence (DNA): TGTGCCAGCAGCCAAACGACAGCAAATGAAAAACTGTTTTTT. Its protein product is CASSQTTANEKLFF. The chain recombines TRBV4-2 with TRBJ1-4, with D perhaps matching TRBD1 (5 bases). The CDR3 contains 14 residues. The V end was cut by 2 bases, the J end by 5 bases, with 9 bases between. Germline assignment: CDR1 LGHNA and CDR2 YNFKEQ.

This rearrangement joins TRBV24-1 to TRBJ2-3; D ambiguous. The CDR3 loop spans 15 amino acids. Germline CDR1 is KGHDR and CDR2 is SFDVKD. V lost 4 bases and J 0 bases, leaving 10 bases between the germline ends. Here the CDR3 reads CATSDDDPSTDTQYF. Here the CDR3 DNA reads TGTGCCACCAGTGACGACGACCCCAGCACAGATACGCAGTATTTT.

The J gene is TRBJ1-5, the V gene TRBV4-1; 9 bases match TRBD1. The CDR3 runs 14 residues. CDR1 MGHRA and CDR2 YSYEKL come from the germline V gene. V shed 5 bases and J 1 base; nucleotides not matched to a gene: 0. The CDR3 region is CASSTGGSNQPQHF. Written as DNA, the CDR3 is TGCGCCAGCAGCACAGGGGGCAGCAATCAGCCCCAGCATTTT.

The V call is TRBV7-3, the J call TRBJ2-3, with unresolved D. Germline assignment: CDR1 SGHTA and CDR2 FQGTGA. The CDR3 loop spans 12 amino acids. Trimming shortened V by 4 bases and J by 2 bases, and 4 bases separated the two germline ends. The CDR3, as DNA: TGTGCCAGCAGCTCAAACACAGATACGCAGTATTTT. The encoded protein is CASSSNTDTQYF.

V gene TRBV7-2 combines with J gene TRBJ2-7, with TRBD2 identical over 10 bases. Germline V lookup: CDR1 SGHTA, CDR2 FQGNSA. Trimming removed 1 base from V and 6 bases from J; junction bases left unmatched: 6. CDR3 length: 15 residues. The CDR3, as DNA: TGTGCCAGCAGCTTAGTTTCTGGGACTAGCGTCGAGCAGTACTTC. Its translation: CASSLVSGTSVEQYF.

The chain links TRBV29-1 to TRBJ2-5; 9 positions match TRBD2. This CDR3 is built from 13 residues. Germline values: CDR1 SQVTM, CDR2 ANQGSEA. V lost 7 bases to trimming and J lost 1 base; unmatched junction nucleotides: 4. This chain's CDR3 is CSALLAGQETQYF. Written as DNA, the CDR3 is TGCAGCGCCCTACTAGCGGGCCAAGAGACCCAGTACTTC.

The chain couples TRBV5-1 to TRBJ1-2, with D possibly TRBD1 on 5 matching bases. The CDR3 extends over 13 amino acids. Deletions cut 4 bases from V and 2 bases from J, with 9 bases between. Germline V gives CDR1 SGHRS, CDR2 YFSETQ. The CDR3 loop is CASSTRVNYGYTF. CDR3 bases: TGCGCCAGCAGCACCAGGGTAAACTATGGCTACACCTTC.

The chain recombines TRBV7-2 with TRBJ2-1; D may be TRBD2 (5 bases). Trimming removed 1 base at V and 8 bases at J, with 15 bases between. This CDR3 has 15 residues. CDR1 is SGHTA, CDR2 FQGNSA, per germline. CDR3 nucleotide sequence: TGTGCCAGCAGCTTAGGGGAGCCGGGTAGGTATGAGCAGTTCTTC. Amino acids: CASSLGEPGRYEQFF. The full variable domain, completed using reference TRBV7-2 and TRBJ2-1, is GAGVSQSPSNKVTEKGKDVELRCDPISGHTALYWYRQSLGQGLEFLIYFQGNSAPDKSGLPSDRFSAERTGGSVSTLTIQRTQQEDSAVYLCASSLGEPGRYEQFFGPGTRLTVL.

This clone was counted only a few times. The chain carries TRBV30 and TRBJ1-1; 7 bases agree with TRBD1. The J segment lost 0 bases and the V segment lost 3 bases, leaving 13 bases of the junction unmatched. Germline assignment: CDR1 GTSNPN and CDR2 SVGIG (reference sequence). This CDR3 comprises 17 residues. In DNA, the CDR3 is TGTGCCTGGAGCCAGACAGGGTTTTTGGGGGTGAACACTGAAGCTTTCTTT. It translates to CAWSQTGFLGVNTEAFF.

The chain combines TRBV11-2 with TRBJ1-2; possible D gene TRBD1, 6 bases. The CDR3 runs 14 residues. Between the trimmed V and J ends, which lost 2 bases and 7 bases, there was a span of 14 bases. Germline V gene data show CDR1 as SGHAT and CDR2 as FQNNGV. The CDR3: CASSLRGGYGGYTF. As DNA, the CDR3 is TGTGCCAGCAGCTTAAGGGGGGGCTATGGTGGCTACACCTTC.

This chain joins TRBV5-1 and TRBJ2-7; D is possibly TRBD1 (6 bases). The CDR3 is 14 amino acids. The V end lost 6 bases, the J end lost 5 bases, and 18 bases lay between the germline ends. Per germline, CDR1 SGHRS and CDR2 YFSETQ. The CDR3 nucleotides are TGCGCCAGCACCGCCCGGCCAGGGGCGGACGAGCAGTACTTC. It specifies CASTARPGADEQYF.